These 6 T cell receptor beta chains were sequenced from one sample in a study of CD8+CD57+ T cells in acquired aplastic anemia. Patients chosen for sequencing had CD8+CD57+ cells that had expanded, as shown by flow cytometry. Investigators profiled TCR beta VDJ and CDR3 from genomic DNA template. TCRdb re-derived calls from the reads in MiXCR, one entry per CDR3 protein. In the table there are 100,000 to 150,000 distinct CDR3 sequences, approximately 41% of which are singletons. Sequenced input: sorted CD4+, CD8+, or CD8+CD57+ T cells (not recorded which) from PBMCs. The receptors come from a human donor with aplastic anemia.

This clonotype has just a few counts. This could be a read error, since a much larger clone is one nucleotide away. The rearrangement joins TRBV7-3 to TRBJ1-1; 7 bases line up with TRBD1. The germline CDR1 and CDR2 sequences are SGHTA and FQGTGA. CDR3 length: 15 amino acids. Written as DNA, the CDR3 is TGTACCAGCAGCTTCTCGACAGGGTCTTACACTGAAGCTTTCTTT. It specifies CTSSFSTGSYTEAFF.

This clonotype has at least ten counts. The chain carries TRBV30 and TRBJ2-7, with 7 bases matching TRBD1. With V trimmed by 1 base and J by 5 bases, 2 bases remained unmatched. This CDR3 has 12 amino acids. The germline V gene has CDR1 GTSNPN and CDR2 SVGIG (reference sequence). In DNA form, the CDR3 reads TGTGCCTGGAGTGAACAGGGGCACGAGCAGTACGTC. It codes for CAWSEQGHEQYV.

Remarks on this clonotype: Just one base apart from a much larger clone, this may be a read error. The CDR3 sequence: CASSYSGDQPQHF. CDR3 nucleotide sequence: TGTGCCAGCAGTTACAGTGGAGATCAGCCCCAGCATTTT. The rearrangement links TRBV6-5 to TRBJ1-5; D ambiguous. This CDR3 spans 13 amino acids. Trimming shortened V by 2 bases and J by 5 bases, and 7 bases separated the two germline ends. Per the germline V gene, CDR1 is MNHEY and CDR2 is SVGAGI.

In this sample, this clonotype turned up a few times. This chain connects TRBV11-2 to TRBJ2-1, with D perhaps matching TRBD2 (5 bases). The CDR3 extends over 14 amino acids. CDR1 and CDR2 (germline): SGHAT, FQNNGV. V was shortened by 7 bases and J by 5 bases, with 15 bases between the two germline ends. In DNA, the CDR3 is TGTGCCAGCACCTTCAACGCGGGCCACAATGAGCAGTTCTTC. Translating gives CASTFNAGHNEQFF.

This clonotype has a count of ten or more. The chain uses TRBV28 and TRBJ1-1; D possibly corresponds to TRBD1 (5 bases). V gave up 4 bases and J gave up 0 bases, with 9 bases separating them. Germline V gives CDR1 MDHEN, CDR2 SYDVKM. The CDR3 spans 14 residues. The CDR3 bases are TGTGCCAGCAGTTCACCGACAGTGAACACTGAAGCTTTCTTT. Its translation: CASSSPTVNTEAFF.

Ten or more counts support this clonotype. J is TRBJ1-5 and V is TRBV10-3; the D gene is possibly TRBD1 (6 bases). CDR3 size: 13 residues. CDR1 is ENHRY, CDR2 SYGVKD, per germline. Trimming left V 10 bases short and J 1 base short, with 11 bases between. The CDR3 reads CATRTESNQPQHF. The CDR3 region has the DNA TGTGCCACCCGGACAGAGAGCAATCAGCCCCAGCATTTT.